The next 32 T cell receptor beta chains were all read from a single sample in a study of cytomegalovirus exposure and HLA in healthy donors. PCR amplification relied on 60 Vbeta primers (plus 13 Jbeta primers). Generated by immunoSEQ multiplex PCR, the TCRdb table keeps only in-frame clones and is missing some. The table lists over 110,000 clones, 70% to 85% of them singletons. Sample: PBMCs. These receptors came from a male donor in good health and CMV-seronegative.

CDR3 protein: CASSYSGTGGEQYF. CDR3 DNA sequence: TGTGCCAGCAGTTACTCGGGGACAGGGGGCGAGCAGTACTTC. This chain links TRBV6-5 with TRBJ2-7; TRBD1 agrees at 11 bases. V trimming: 0 bases; J trimming: 6 bases; junction bases outside the gene matches: 1. Germline V gene sequence: CDR1 MNHEY, CDR2 SVGAGI. There are 14 residues in the CDR3.

This rearrangement joins TRBV7-9 to TRBJ2-1; 12 bases line up with TRBD2. V lost 4 bases, J lost 7 bases, and 17 bases stayed unmatched. The CDR3 extends over 19 amino acids. CDR1 and CDR2 from the germline V gene are SEHNR and FQNEAQ (reference sequence). The CDR3 nucleotides read TGTGCCAGCAGCTCACTGAAGAGGGCTAGCGGGAGGGCAAGGAATGAGCAGTTCTTC. Protein product: CASSSLKRASGRARNEQFF.

The genes are TRBV4-1 and TRBJ2-5, with 8 bases matching TRBD2. The junction had 7 bases not matched to a gene; V was cut back by 0 bases and J by 1 base. The CDR3 runs 17 residues. CDR1 MGHRA and CDR2 YSYEKL come from the germline V gene. CDR3 region: CASSQDRGGAGQETQYF. The CDR3, as DNA: TGCGCCAGCAGCCAAGATCGGGGGGGCGCGGGCCAAGAGACCCAGTACTTC.

The gene calls are TRBV13 and TRBJ1-2, with 9 bases fitting TRBD1. Germline CDR1 reads PRHDT; CDR2 reads FYEKMQ (reference sequence). This CDR3 region has 16 residues. V trimming: 0 bases; J trimming: 3 bases; junction bases outside the gene matches: 5. The DNA of the CDR3 is TGTGCCAGCAGCTTAGGGGGGACAGGGAGCCACTATGGCTACACCTTC. Amino acids: CASSLGGTGSHYGYTF.

The J gene is TRBJ2-3, the V gene TRBV7-3; 8 nucleotides align to TRBD2. The germline gives CDR1 SGHTA, CDR2 FQGTGA. J gave up 4 bases and V 5 bases, and 11 bases lay outside the gene matches. The CDR3 extends over 16 amino acids. CDR3 loop: CASSPTSGGGADTQYF. The CDR3 nucleotides are TGTGCCAGCAGCCCGACCTCGGGGGGGGGTGCAGATACGCAGTATTTT.

The chain employs TRBV9 and TRBJ1-3, with TRBD1 matching over 9 bases. The CDR3 is made up of 15 amino acids. The germline V gene encodes CDR1 SGDLS and CDR2 YYNGEE. V gave up 3 bases and J gave up 4 bases; unmatched junction bases: 5. CDR3 protein: CASSDTGGSGNTIYF. Written as DNA, the CDR3 is TGTGCCAGCAGCGATACAGGGGGCTCAGGAAACACCATATATTTT. Drawing the rest from reference TRBV9 and TRBJ1-3, the complete variable domain is DSGVTQTPKHLITATGQRVTLRCSPRSGDLSVYWYQQSLDQGLQFLIQYYNGEERAKGNILERFSAQQFPDLHSELNLSSLELGDSALYFCASSDTGGSGNTIYFGEGSWLTVV.

Here the CDR3 reads CSGAGGGETQYF. The DNA for the CDR3 is TGCAGCGGAGCGGGAGGGGGAGAGACCCAGTACTTC. The rearrangement uses TRBV29-1 and TRBJ2-5; 10 bases agree with TRBD2. Losses at the gene ends were 7 bases for V and 4 bases for J; bases not matched to a gene: 3. The CDR3 is 12 amino acids. CDR1 SQVTM and CDR2 ANQGSEA come from the germline V gene. The whole variable domain, remainder taken from reference TRBV29-1 and TRBJ2-5, is SAVISQKPSRDICQRGTSLTIQCQVDSQVTMMFWYRQQPGQSLTLIATANQGSEATYESGFVIDKFPISRPNLTFSTLTVSNMSPEDSSIYLCSGAGGGETQYFGPGTRLLVL.

V is TRBV7-3 and J is TRBJ2-7; TRBD2 aligns across 10 bases. CDR1 and CDR2 (germline): SGHTA, FQGTGA. The CDR3 loop spans 14 amino acids. J was trimmed by 4 bases and V by 5 bases; bases with no gene match: 5. The CDR3 nucleotides are TGTGCCAGCAGCGTAGCGGGAGGACAGTACGAGCAGTACTTC. Translated: CASSVAGGQYEQYF. Full variable domain (outside the CDR3, taken from reference TRBV7-3 and TRBJ2-7): GAGVSQTPSNKVTEKGKYVELRCDPISGHTALYWYRQSLGQGPEFLIYFQGTGAADDSGLPNDRFFAVRPEGSVSTLKIQRTERGDSAVYLCASSVAGGQYEQYFGPGTRLTVT.

This chain connects TRBV7-2 to TRBJ2-3; D perhaps matches TRBD2 (6 bases). Germline lookup yields CDR1 SGHTA and CDR2 FQGNSA. The V end was cut by 3 bases, the J end by 2 bases, with 9 bases between. The CDR3 loop spans 14 amino acids. The CDR3 spells CASSLLAATDTQYF. The CDR3 DNA is TGTGCCAGCAGCTTGTTAGCGGCCACAGATACGCAGTATTTT.

The rearrangement links TRBV6-5 to TRBJ2-5; maybe TRBD2 (7 bases). Germline CDR1 is MNHEY and CDR2 is SVGAGI. The V and J ends lost 2 bases and 2 bases respectively, with 12 bases between them. The CDR3 runs 15 residues. CDR3 sequence: CASSYGGGPQETQYF. The CDR3 DNA is TGTGCCAGCAGTTACGGCGGGGGCCCTCAAGAGACCCAGTACTTC.

V usage is TRBV7-9 and J usage is TRBJ2-1, with D maybe TRBD2 (6 bases). In germline, CDR1 is SEHNR, CDR2 FQNEAQ (reference sequence). V lost 4 bases, J lost 12 bases, and 22 bases lay in between. This CDR3 contains 15 residues. CDR3 sequence: CASSSTALEGLGQFF. CDR3 sequence (DNA): TGTGCCAGCAGCTCTACAGCGTTGGAGGGCCTCGGGCAGTTCTTC.

The genes are TRBV29-1 and TRBJ2-1; the D gene is possibly TRBD2 (5 bases). V was cut by 0 bases and J by 3 bases, with 18 bases left in between. The length of the CDR3 is 17 residues. Germline values: CDR1 SQVTM, CDR2 ANQGSEA. The CDR3 here is CSVEDLLGADVYNEQFF. The CDR3 coding sequence is TGCAGCGTTGAAGATCTCCTGGGAGCGGATGTCTACAATGAGCAGTTCTTC.

V and J are TRBV6-5 and TRBJ2-1, with 9 nucleotides matching TRBD2. This CDR3 spans 15 amino acids. Germline assignment: CDR1 MNHEY and CDR2 SVGAGI. V lost 3 bases, J lost 2 bases, and 2 bases stayed unmatched. The CDR3 loop is CASSYAGGPYNEQFF. CDR3 in DNA: TGTGCCAGCAGTTATGCGGGAGGGCCCTACAATGAGCAGTTCTTC.

V usage is TRBV19 and J usage is TRBJ2-6; D might be TRBD2 (5 bases). CDR3 length: 12 residues. V was clipped by 10 bases and J by 3 bases, with 7 bases between them. The germline gives CDR1 LNHDA, CDR2 SQIVND (reference sequence). The CDR3 protein is CAMGSGANVLTF. The CDR3 coding sequence is TGTGCCATGGGGAGTGGGGCCAACGTCCTGACTTTC. Full variable domain (remainder filled in from reference TRBV19 and TRBJ2-6): DGGITQSPKYLFRKEGQNVTLSCEQNLNHDAMYWYRQDPGQGLRLIYYSQIVNDFQKGDIAEGYSVSREKKESFPLTVTSAQKNPTAFYLCAMGSGANVLTFGAGSRLTVL.

The chain recombines TRBV5-1 with TRBJ2-1; TRBD2 matches 11 bases. Germline CDR1 is SGHRS and CDR2 is YFSETQ. The length of the CDR3 is 17 residues. V lost 2 bases and J lost 4; bases outside the gene matches: 8. The CDR3 sequence: CASSFSLAGVQYNEQFF. Written as DNA, the CDR3 is TGCGCCAGCAGCTTTTCACTAGCGGGAGTACAGTACAATGAGCAGTTCTTC.

The V gene is TRBV9, the J gene TRBJ2-1; TRBD2 matches 7 bases. This CDR3 comprises 15 residues. J lost 1 base, V lost 0 bases, and 1 base had no gene match. In germline, CDR1 is SGDLS, CDR2 YYNGEE. The CDR3 loop is CASSVGTRSYNEQFF. CDR3 DNA sequence: TGTGCCAGCAGCGTAGGGACTAGATCCTACAATGAGCAGTTCTTC. The complete variable domain, with remaining parts taken from reference TRBV9 and TRBJ2-1, reads DSGVTQTPKHLITATGQRVTLRCSPRSGDLSVYWYQQSLDQGLQFLIQYYNGEERAKGNILERFSAQQFPDLHSELNLSSLELGDSALYFCASSVGTRSYNEQFFGPGTRLTVL.

The V call is TRBV10-2, the J call TRBJ1-2, with unresolved D. The CDR3 is made up of 13 amino acids. Trimming pared 7 bases from V and 3 bases from J, leaving 12 bases between. Germline lookup yields CDR1 WSHSY and CDR2 SAAADI. Written as DNA, the CDR3 is TGCGCCAGCACCGAGACAATGTACTATGGCTACACCTTC. It is translated as CASTETMYYGYTF.

The rearrangement joins TRBV9 to TRBJ2-7; 13 bases are shared with TRBD2. The trim removed 4 bases at V and 4 bases at J, leaving 8 bases unmatched. This CDR3 spans 16 amino acids. Per the germline V gene, CDR1 is SGDLS and CDR2 is YYNGEE. The CDR3 DNA sequence: TGTGCCAGCAGCCCGTTCGGACTAGCGGGAGCTTACGAGCAGTACTTC. Its protein product is CASSPFGLAGAYEQYF.

This chain joins TRBV5-7 and TRBJ2-3; 8 bases are a match to TRBD2. TRBV5-7 is an ORF; its function is uncertain. With 4 bases clipped from V and 4 bases from J, the junction kept 11 bases outside the gene matches. This CDR3 has 16 residues. DNA for the CDR3: TGTGCCAGCAGCCCGCGGACTAGCTCGCGCCCAGATACGCAGTATTTT. Its translation: CASSPRTSSRPDTQYF.

J is TRBJ2-7 and V is TRBV4-2; 12 bases are a match to TRBD2. V dropped 5 bases and J dropped 11; count of bases not matched to a gene: 19. The CDR3 length is 17 residues. CDR1 is LGHNA and CDR2 is YNFKEQ in the germline V gene. In nucleotides, the CDR3 is TGTGCCAGCAGCTCTGGGATCGAGAGCCTAGCGGGAGGGCCAGAGTACTTC. Its protein product is CASSSGIESLAGGPEYF.

The CDR3 DNA sequence: TGCAGTGCTCGGGAGGATGAGCAGTTCTTC. It encodes CSAREDEQFF. The chain carries TRBV20-1 and TRBJ2-1, with 7 nucleotides matching TRBD2. The germline CDR1 and CDR2 sequences are DFQATT and SNEGSKA (reference sequence). V shed 5 bases and J 8 bases; nucleotides not matched to a gene: 0. This CDR3 has 10 amino acids.

The V and J genes are TRBV6-5 and TRBJ2-1; possible D gene TRBD2, 8 bases. Looked up from germline, CDR1 is MNHEY and CDR2 is SVGAGI. The CDR3 totals 13 residues. V lost 6 bases and J lost 10, with 16 bases in between. In DNA, the CDR3 is TGTGCCAGCAGCCCGGGACTAGGGGGCGAGCAGTTCTTC. This gives the protein CASSPGLGGEQFF.

Regarding this clone: Other DNA sequences of this sample code for an identical CDR3. CDR3 DNA sequence: TGTGCCAGCAGCTTGGGACGAGCGGGACAAGAGACCCAGTACTTC. Amino acid sequence: CASSLGRAGQETQYF. The chain uses TRBV5-6 and TRBJ2-5, with TRBD2 identical over 7 bases. CDR1 is SGHDT and CDR2 is YYEEEE in the germline V gene. This CDR3 is built from 15 residues. The J segment lost 2 bases and the V segment lost 0 bases, leaving 4 bases of the junction unmatched. The full variable domain, with the rest looked up from reference TRBV5-6 and TRBJ2-5, is DAGVTQSPTHLIKTRGQQVTLRCSPKSGHDTVSWYQQALGQGPQFIFQYYEEEERQRGNFPDRFSGHQFPNYSSELNVNALLLGDSALYLCASSLGRAGQETQYFGPGTRLLVL.

The chain links TRBV11-2 to TRBJ2-1, with a possible D match to TRBD2 (6 bases). V lost 6 bases and J lost 2, with 14 bases in between. The CDR3 contains 15 residues. Per germline, CDR1 SGHAT and CDR2 FQNNGV. In DNA form, the CDR3 reads TGTGCCAGCAGGCGTATCGGACTAACCTACAATGAGCAGTTCTTC. Translated: CASRRIGLTYNEQFF.

The CDR3 loop reads CASSEVRQSYEQYF. The CDR3 DNA is TGTGCCAGCAGTGAAGTGAGACAGTCCTACGAGCAGTACTTC. The chain combines TRBV2 with TRBJ2-7; TRBD1 might be the D (5 bases). This CDR3 has 14 amino acids. Germline lookup yields CDR1 SNHLY and CDR2 FYNNEI. V dropped 1 base and J dropped 1 base, with 8 bases sitting between them.

This chain links TRBV10-3 with TRBJ1-1; 7 nucleotides match TRBD1. Looked up from germline, CDR1 is ENHRY and CDR2 is SYGVKD. Trimming took 3 bases from V and 0 from J; bases not matched to a gene: 13. This CDR3 comprises 18 residues. The CDR3 DNA is TGTGCCATCAGTGACCCTGACAGGGTAACCCCGATGAACACTGAAGCTTTCTTT. Its translation: CAISDPDRVTPMNTEAFF.

V and J are TRBV9 and TRBJ2-7; 8 nucleotides align to TRBD2. The length of the CDR3 is 13 residues. V lost 8 bases, J lost 3 bases, and 7 bases stayed unmatched. From germline, CDR1 is SGDLS and CDR2 YYNGEE. The CDR3: CASGAGEYYEQYF. The CDR3 DNA sequence: TGTGCCAGTGGAGCGGGAGAGTACTACGAGCAGTACTTC. Using reference TRBV9 and TRBJ2-7 for the parts outside the CDR3, the full variable domain is DSGVTQTPKHLITATGQRVTLRCSPRSGDLSVYWYQQSLDQGLQFLIQYYNGEERAKGNILERFSAQQFPDLHSELNLSSLELGDSALYFCASGAGEYYEQYFGPGTRLTVT.

The gene calls are TRBV5-1 and TRBJ2-1; 9 bases fit TRBD2. The CDR3 has 16 residues. Trimming took 2 bases from V and 5 from J; bases not matched to a gene: 8. Germline CDR1 SGHRS, CDR2 YFSETQ. The CDR3 here is CASSLIPTSGHNEQFF. As DNA, the CDR3 is TGCGCCAGCAGCTTAATCCCGACTAGCGGACACAATGAGCAGTTCTTC.

This chain joins TRBV5-4 and TRBJ1-1, with 7 nucleotides matching TRBD1. Germline CDR1 SGHNT, CDR2 YYREEE (reference sequence). V lost 4 bases, J lost 5 bases, and 8 bases stayed unmatched. The CDR3 covers 14 residues. CDR3 residues: CASSQRQGLTEAFF. The CDR3 region has the DNA TGTGCCAGCAGCCAAAGACAGGGTTTAACTGAAGCTTTCTTT.

This chain uses TRBV7-2 with TRBJ1-3; D ambiguous. Trimming stripped 1 base from V and 0 bases from J, with 10 bases between. Germline CDR1 is SGHTA and CDR2 is FQGNSA. The CDR3 runs to 16 residues. CDR3: CASSLGRPNSGNTIYF. The CDR3 DNA follows: TGTGCCAGCAGCTTAGGCAGGCCGAACTCTGGAAACACCATATATTTT.

This chain uses TRBV4-1 with TRBJ2-5; weak D call: TRBD2 (5 bases). The DNA end favors TRBJ2-7, so the J call may be wrong. Germline assignment: CDR1 MGHRA and CDR2 YSYEKL. The CDR3 loop spans 16 amino acids. The CDR3 reads CASSQEAGLSSYEQYF. In DNA, the CDR3 is TGCGCCAGCAGCCAAGAGGCAGGACTTAGCTCCTACGAGCAGTACTTC.

This clone was seen a handful of times. CDR3 nucleotide sequence: TGTGCCGCGGCTAGAGGGGAGACCCAGTACTTC. Protein product: CAAARGETQYF. The gene calls are TRBV2 and TRBJ2-5; TRBD2 might be the D (5 bases). Trimming shortened V by 11 bases and J by 5 bases, and 12 bases separated the two germline ends. The germline CDR1 and CDR2 sequences are SNHLY and FYNNEI. This CDR3 spans 11 amino acids.